This passage covers 10 T cell receptor beta chains from one sample sequenced in a study of blood T cell repertoires in COVID-19. Data came from immunoSEQ multiplex PCR; TCRdb stores just in-frame clones and leaves some out. The table has 150,000 to 250,000 clones, around 95% seen once. The material sequenced was peripheral blood. Receptor source: a man aged 30 to 39 with COVID-19, enrolled during active disease.

This chain uses TRBV4-1 with TRBJ1-2; tentatively, D is TRBD1 (5 bases). The CDR3 runs 17 residues. Deletions cut 0 bases from V and 0 bases from J, with 14 bases between. The germline CDR1 and CDR2 sequences are MGHRA and YSYEKL. CDR3 in DNA: TGCGCCAGCAGCCAAGATGGAGGGGCCCCTTCTAACTATGGCTACACCTTC. It is translated as CASSQDGGAPSNYGYTF.

This clone was picked up one time. J is TRBJ2-1 and V is TRBV5-5; 8 bases align to TRBD2. V dropped 5 bases and J dropped 0; count of bases not matched to a gene: 10. The germline V gene has CDR1 SGHKS and CDR2 YYEKEE (reference sequence). The CDR3 has 17 amino acids. CDR3 sequence reads: CASSQGSGASSYNEQFF. The CDR3 nucleotides are TGTGCCAGCAGTCAGGGTAGCGGGGCGAGCTCCTACAATGAGCAGTTCTTC.

V gene TRBV5-6 combines with J gene TRBJ2-3, with a tentative D call TRBD2 (6 bases). V lost 5 bases and J 1 base, leaving 17 bases between the germline ends. The CDR3 extends over 16 amino acids. CDR1 and CDR2 (germline): SGHDT, YYEEEE. This CDR3 is CASRNMGLHGTDTQYF. Here the CDR3 DNA reads TGTGCCAGCAGAAACATGGGACTCCACGGCACAGATACGCAGTATTTT.

The V call is TRBV2, the J call TRBJ1-5, with a weak D call TRBD1 (5 bases). CDR3 length: 14 residues. Trimming took 8 bases from V and 0 from J, leaving 11 bases between them. The V gene's germline CDR1 is SNHLY and CDR2 FYNNEI. DNA for the CDR3: TGTGCCAGCGCCAGGGCAGTTAGCAATCAGCCCCAGCATTTT. Translating it yields CASARAVSNQPQHF.

The chain is built from TRBV18 and TRBJ2-2; TRBD1 aligns across 7 bases. The CDR3 length is 16 residues. CDR1 and CDR2 (germline): KGHSH, LQKENI. V was clipped by 1 base and J by 2 bases; unmatched bases: 4. The CDR3 is CASSPQAGGNTGELFF. The CDR3 DNA sequence: TGTGCCAGCTCACCACAGGCAGGGGGTAACACCGGGGAGCTGTTTTTT.

The gene calls are TRBV6-5 and TRBJ1-2; 8 bases line up with TRBD1. The J segment lost 3 bases and the V segment lost 4 bases, leaving 10 bases of the junction unmatched. CDR3 size: 16 residues. Germline V gene sequence: CDR1 MNHEY, CDR2 SVGAGI. The CDR3 DNA reads TGTGCCAGCAGTTTCATATCCGGGACAGGACACTATGGCTACACCTTC. The encoded protein is CASSFISGTGHYGYTF.

This sequence joins TRBV24-1 and TRBJ2-1, with 10 nucleotides matching TRBD1. Germline CDR1 KGHDR, CDR2 SFDVKD. The CDR3 is 15 amino acids. Unmatched junction bases numbered 5, after V lost 4 bases and J lost 6 bases. CDR3 nucleotides: TGTGCCACCAGTGACCCGGGACAGGGGTTCAATGAGCAGTTCTTC. Protein sequence: CATSDPGQGFNEQFF.

This clone was found once. The chain carries TRBV29-1 and TRBJ1-2; the match to TRBD1 covers 11 bases. Unmatched junction bases numbered 7, after V lost 7 bases and J lost 6 bases. CDR1 and CDR2 (germline): SQVTM, ANQGSEA. The CDR3 runs 13 residues. The DNA for the CDR3 is TGCAGCGCCCGACCGGACAGGGGGCATGGCTACACCTTC. Translating gives CSARPDRGHGYTF. The whole variable domain, remainder taken from reference TRBV29-1 and TRBJ1-2, is SAVISQKPSRDICQRGTSLTIQCQVDSQVTMMFWYRQQPGQSLTLIATANQGSEATYESGFVIDKFPISRPNLTFSTLTVSNMSPEDSSIYLCSARPDRGHGYTFGSGTRLTVV.

The chain combines TRBV5-6 with TRBJ1-5; a weak D match, TRBD1 (5 bases). The V end was cut by 0 bases, the J end by 5 bases, with 9 bases between. CDR3 length equals 14 residues. CDR1 is SGHDT and CDR2 is YYEEEE in the germline V gene. The CDR3 bases are TGTGCCAGCAGCTTGGCGGCAGGGCATCAGCCCCAGCATTTT. Its protein product is CASSLAAGHQPQHF. The full variable domain, with the rest looked up from reference TRBV5-6 and TRBJ1-5, is DAGVTQSPTHLIKTRGQQVTLRCSPKSGHDTVSWYQQALGQGPQFIFQYYEEEERQRGNFPDRFSGHQFPNYSSELNVNALLLGDSALYLCASSLAAGHQPQHFGDGTRLSIL.

V gene TRBV11-1 combines with J gene TRBJ1-1; 9 bases agree with TRBD1. The V gene's germline CDR1 is SGHAT and CDR2 FQDESV (reference sequence). CDR3 size: 14 residues. V lost 5 bases, J lost 4 bases, and 5 bases stayed unmatched. The CDR3: CASSKDRGGTEAFF. DNA for the CDR3: TGTGCCAGCAGCAAGGACAGGGGTGGCACTGAAGCTTTCTTT.